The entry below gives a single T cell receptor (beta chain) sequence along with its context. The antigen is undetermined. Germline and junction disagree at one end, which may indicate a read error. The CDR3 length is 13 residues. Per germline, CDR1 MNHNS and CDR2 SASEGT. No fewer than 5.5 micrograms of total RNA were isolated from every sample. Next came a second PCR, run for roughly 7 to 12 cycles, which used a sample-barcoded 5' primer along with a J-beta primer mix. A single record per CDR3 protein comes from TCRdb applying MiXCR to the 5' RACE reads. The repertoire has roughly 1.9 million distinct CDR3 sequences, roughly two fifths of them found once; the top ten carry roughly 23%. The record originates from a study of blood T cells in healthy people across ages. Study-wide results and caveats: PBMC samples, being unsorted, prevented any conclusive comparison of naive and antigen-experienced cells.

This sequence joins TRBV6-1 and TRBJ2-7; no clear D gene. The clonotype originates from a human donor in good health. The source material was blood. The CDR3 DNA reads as TGTGCCAGCAGCGAAGGATTCTTCGGCGAGCAGTACTTC. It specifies CASSEGFFGEQYF.